This passage covers 24 T cell receptor beta chains from one sample sequenced in a study of T cell responses to AZD1222 COVID-19 vaccine. The repertoire was sequenced with immunoSEQ multiplex PCR; TCRdb's copy has only in-frame clones and lacks some. There are around 130,000 clones in the sample; roughly 89% occur only once, and roughly 5.4% lies in the top ten. This specimen was peripheral blood, taken on day 0 of AZD1222 vaccination. These receptors were taken from an adult in good health.

The chain combines TRBV19 with TRBJ1-1; D is undetermined. Trimming pared 8 bases from V and 4 bases from J, leaving 11 bases between. The CDR3 is 12 residues long. The germline V gene encodes CDR1 LNHDA and CDR2 SQIVND (reference sequence). The CDR3 DNA reads TGTGCCAGTGAGGGTATAGGCACTGAAGCTTTCTTT. Translated: CASEGIGTEAFF.

This clone was counted a single time. The chain is built from TRBV13 and TRBJ2-7; tentatively, D is TRBD1 (6 bases). V gave up 6 bases and J gave up 0 bases, with 15 bases separating them. This CDR3 spans 15 amino acids. Germline V gene lookup returns CDR1 PRHDT and CDR2 FYEKMQ (reference sequence). The CDR3 DNA follows: TGTGCCAGCAGACTCCAAGGACAGAGCTCCTACGAGCAGTACTTC. Residues: CASRLQGQSSYEQYF.

V gene TRBV6-5 combines with J gene TRBJ1-1; D is possibly TRBD1 (6 bases). Germline V lookup: CDR1 MNHEY, CDR2 SVGAGI. V lost 6 bases and J 1 base, leaving 9 bases between the germline ends. The CDR3 is 13 amino acids. In DNA, the CDR3 is TGTGCCAGCAGGGGACAAGCGAACACTGAAGCTTTCTTT. It codes for CASRGQANTEAFF.

The chain recombines TRBV12-5 with TRBJ2-1; D is unclear. Germline loops: CDR1 LGHNT, CDR2 FRNRAP. Trimming took 4 bases from V and 9 from J, leaving 10 bases between them. The CDR3 spans 12 residues. CDR3 sequence reads: CASGSPPGEQFF. CDR3 sequence (DNA): TGTGCTAGTGGTTCCCCCCCCGGTGAGCAGTTCTTC.

This chain uses TRBV9 with TRBJ2-1; D tentatively fits TRBD1 or TRBD2 (5 bases each). V was clipped by 4 bases and J by 6 bases, with 14 bases between them. Germline V gives CDR1 SGDLS, CDR2 YYNGEE. The CDR3 is 14 amino acids. The CDR3 nucleotides read TGTGCCAGCAGCCTCAGTGGGGGATTCAATGAGCAGTTCTTC. Translating it yields CASSLSGGFNEQFF.

The J gene is TRBJ1-2, the V gene TRBV6-2 or TRBV6-3, with 9 bases fitting TRBD1. Germline assignment: CDR1 MNHEY and CDR2 SVGEGT. The CDR3 has 15 residues. With V trimmed by 4 bases and J by 3 bases, 6 bases remained unmatched. Written as DNA, the CDR3 is TGTGCCAGCAGTTTATCGGGACAGGGCTACTATGGCTACACCTTC. Amino acid sequence: CASSLSGQGYYGYTF.

This clone was detected once. The chain recombines TRBV20-1 with TRBJ2-7; D unclear. The germline V gene has CDR1 DFQATT and CDR2 SNEGSKA (reference sequence). CDR3 length equals 12 residues. V was pared by 3 bases and J by 2 bases, with 8 bases between. The CDR3 sequence: CSASSRTYEQYF. The CDR3 DNA reads TGCAGTGCTAGTAGTCGGACCTACGAGCAGTACTTC.

A single count supports this clone. The gene calls are TRBV5-1 and TRBJ1-1; D gene unclear. V was pared by 0 bases and J by 5 bases, with 14 bases between. CDR1 SGHRS and CDR2 YFSETQ come from the germline V gene. The CDR3 spans 15 residues. The CDR3 sequence is CASSLVPPPGTEAFF. The CDR3 DNA is TGCGCCAGCAGCTTGGTACCCCCCCCCGGGACTGAAGCTTTCTTT.

The chain couples TRBV10-2 to TRBJ1-1; unclear D gene. V gave up 7 bases and J gave up 0 bases, with 12 bases separating them. CDR3 length: 14 residues. CDR1 WSHSY and CDR2 SAAADI come from the germline V gene. Here the CDR3 DNA reads TGCGCCAGCAATATAGGTTATATGAACACTGAAGCTTTCTTT. Amino acids: CASNIGYMNTEAFF.

The chain joins TRBV28 to TRBJ2-5, with TRBD2 identical over 12 bases. This CDR3 is built from 16 residues. The J segment lost 4 bases and the V segment lost 2 bases, leaving 5 bases of the junction unmatched. CDR1 and CDR2 (germline): MDHEN, SYDVKM. This chain's CDR3 is CASSLGLAGGGETQYF. The CDR3 DNA reads as TGTGCCAGCAGTTTAGGTCTAGCGGGAGGGGGAGAGACCCAGTACTTC. Supplemented by reference TRBV28 and TRBJ2-5, the full variable domain reads DVKVTQSSRYLVKRTGEKVFLECVQDMDHENMFWYRQDPGLGLRLIYFSYDVKMKEKGDIPEGYSVSREKKERFSLILESASTNQTSMYLCASSLGLAGGGETQYFGPGTRLLVL.

This clone was observed at least ten times. The chain is built from TRBV6-1 and TRBJ2-7; 7 bases match TRBD2. The CDR3 covers 16 residues. Per germline, CDR1 MNHNS and CDR2 SASEGT. Trimming at V came to 1 base and at J to 0 bases, leaving 6 bases not matched to a gene. DNA for the CDR3: TGTGCCAGCAGTGAAGGTGGCGGGAGCTACTCCTACGAGCAGTACTTC. Protein product: CASSEGGGSYSYEQYF.

V usage is TRBV18 and J usage is TRBJ1-5; perhaps TRBD1 as D (5 bases). V dropped 5 bases and J dropped 0 bases, with 8 bases sitting between them. Germline V gene sequence: CDR1 KGHSH, CDR2 LQKENI. The length of the CDR3 is 14 residues. As DNA, the CDR3 is TGTGCCAGCTCATGGGGGGGTAGCAATCAGCCCCAGCATTTT. The encoded protein is CASSWGGSNQPQHF.

The CDR3 DNA sequence: TGTGCCAGCAGCCCTCACAGGGACAGCGGTAATCAGCCCCAGCATTTT. Translating it yields CASSPHRDSGNQPQHF. The chain uses TRBV7-3 and TRBJ1-5, with TRBD1 identical over 7 bases. Unmatched junction bases numbered 11, after V lost 5 bases and J lost 4 bases. Germline V lookup: CDR1 SGHTA, CDR2 FQGTGA. The CDR3 is 16 residues long. The full variable domain, its missing parts supplied by reference TRBV7-3 and TRBJ1-5, is GAGVSQTPSNKVTEKGKYVELRCDPISGHTALYWYRQSLGQGPEFLIYFQGTGAADDSGLPNDRFFAVRPEGSVSTLKIQRTERGDSAVYLCASSPHRDSGNQPQHFGDGTRLSIL.

The CDR3 spells CASSPRETGSPLHF. The CDR3 DNA is TGTGCCAGCAGCCCACGGGAAACAGGGTCACCCCTCCACTTT. The chain is built from TRBV5-4 and TRBJ1-6; D is possibly TRBD1 (6 bases). In germline, CDR1 is SGHNT, CDR2 YYREEE (reference sequence). The CDR3 runs 14 residues. V was trimmed by 4 bases and J by 10 bases, leaving 15 bases between them. The entire variable domain, with the rest obtained from reference TRBV5-4 and TRBJ1-6, is as follows: ETGVTQSPTHLIKTRGQQVTLRCSSQSGHNTVSWYQQALGQGPQFIFQYYREEENGRGNFPPRFSGLQFPNYSSELNVNALELDDSALYLCASSPRETGSPLHFGNGTRLTVT.

This chain uses TRBV30 with TRBJ2-4, with D perhaps TRBD2 (5 bases). Trimming cost V 5 bases and J 8 bases, with 10 bases left between them. CDR3 size: 11 residues. The germline V gene encodes CDR1 GTSNPN and CDR2 SVGIG (reference sequence). Here the CDR3 reads CAWVLGDIQYF. The CDR3 DNA reads as TGTGCCTGGGTCCTCGGGGACATTCAGTACTTC.

V gene TRBV3-1 (or the pseudogene TRBV3-2) combines with J gene TRBJ2-3; D remains ambiguous. This CDR3 has 12 amino acids. The germline V gene has CDR1 LGHDT and CDR2 YNNKEL (reference sequence). V gave up 9 bases and J gave up 2 bases, with 9 bases separating them. The DNA for the CDR3 is TGTGCCAGTCCCATACTCACAGATACGCAGTATTTT. Translating gives CASPILTDTQYF.

The chain couples TRBV6-5 to TRBJ1-5; unclear D gene. CDR3 length: 15 residues. Trimming cost V 8 bases and J 4 bases, with 18 bases left between them. Per germline, CDR1 MNHEY and CDR2 SVGAGI. The chain's CDR3 is CASATVRADNQPQHF. The CDR3 nucleotides read TGTGCCAGCGCCACGGTCCGGGCCGATAATCAGCCCCAGCATTTT.

The rearrangement links TRBV7-9 to TRBJ1-2, with D uncertain. The CDR3 has 15 residues. In germline, CDR1 is SEHNR, CDR2 FQNEAQ (reference sequence). V was shortened by 5 bases and J by 4 bases, with 17 bases between the two germline ends. Here the CDR3 reads CASSPPPWRSYGYTF. CDR3 coding DNA: TGTGCCAGCAGCCCCCCCCCTTGGAGGAGCTATGGCTACACCTTC.

This chain connects TRBV7-9 to TRBJ1-1; D perhaps matches TRBD1 (5 bases). Germline V CDR1 and CDR2: SEHNR, FQNEAQ (reference sequence). The CDR3 has 14 residues. The V gene lost 1 base and the J gene lost 4 bases, with 10 bases spanning the gap. The CDR3 DNA reads as TGTGCCAGCAGCTTAGGCACGGGGCCCACTGAAGCTTTCTTT. Protein sequence: CASSLGTGPTEAFF.

In regard to this clone: The junction differs from germline at one of its ends, possibly a read error. The chain joins TRBV7-7 to TRBJ1-5; 10 positions match TRBD1. Germline V lookup: CDR1 SSHAT, CDR2 FNYEAQ (reference sequence). CDR3 length equals 15 residues. The CDR3 DNA is TGTGCTAGCAGTCCGGGACAGGGGATGAGACAGCCCCAGCATTTT. It translates to CASSPGQGMRQPQHF.

This clone has a single count. The chain links TRBV6-5 to TRBJ1-1, with D unresolved. Germline V CDR1 and CDR2: MNHEY, SVGAGI. With 2 bases removed from V and 0 bases from J, the gap between germline ends came to 10 bases. The CDR3 covers 15 residues. CDR3 sequence: CASSYGSGMNTEAFF. The CDR3 coding sequence is TGTGCCAGCAGTTACGGCTCCGGGATGAACACTGAAGCTTTCTTT.

The chain joins TRBV27 to TRBJ1-4, with D tentatively TRBD1 (5 bases). Germline CDR1 and CDR2: MNHEY and SMNVEV (reference sequence). Trimming took off 6 bases at V and 5 bases at J, with 13 bases between the two ends. CDR3 length: 14 amino acids. CDR3 sequence reads: CASSLKTENEKLFF. The DNA for the CDR3 is TGTGCCAGCAGCCTTAAGACAGAGAATGAAAAACTGTTTTTT.

The chain recombines TRBV30 with TRBJ1-2; no firm D call. Germline assignment: CDR1 GTSNPN and CDR2 SVGIG (reference sequence). CDR3 size: 11 residues. The V and J ends lost 1 base and 8 bases respectively, with 8 bases between them. The CDR3 sequence is CAWSGGGGYTF. The DNA of the CDR3 is TGTGCCTGGAGTGGGGGTGGAGGCTACACCTTC.

This clone was seen a single time. The chain combines TRBV27 with TRBJ2-7; 9 bases align to TRBD1. Germline values: CDR1 MNHEY, CDR2 SMNVEV (reference sequence). Trimming cost V 6 bases and J 7 bases; bases outside gene matches: 4. This CDR3 is 12 amino acids long. The CDR3 reads CASSDRGWEQYF. The CDR3 DNA reads as TGTGCCAGCAGCGACAGGGGGTGGGAGCAGTACTTC.